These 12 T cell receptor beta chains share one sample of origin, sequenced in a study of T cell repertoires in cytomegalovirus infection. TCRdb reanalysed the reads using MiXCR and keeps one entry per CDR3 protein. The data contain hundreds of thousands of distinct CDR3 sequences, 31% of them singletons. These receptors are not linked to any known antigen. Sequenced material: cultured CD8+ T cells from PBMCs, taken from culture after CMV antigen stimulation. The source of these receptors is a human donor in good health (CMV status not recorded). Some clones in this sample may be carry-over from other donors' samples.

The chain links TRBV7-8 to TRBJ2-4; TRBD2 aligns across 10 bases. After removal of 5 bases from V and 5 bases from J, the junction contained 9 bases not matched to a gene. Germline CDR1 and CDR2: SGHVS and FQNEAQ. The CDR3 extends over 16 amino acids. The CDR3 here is CASSKEAGGRQNIQYF. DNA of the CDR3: TGTGCCAGCAGCAAGGAAGCGGGGGGGCGCCAAAACATTCAGTACTTC.

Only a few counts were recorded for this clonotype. In DNA, the CDR3 is TGCGCCAGCAGCTTCGGTTTTGGATGGGGGGAGTCCTACAATGAGCAGTTCTTC. It specifies CASSFGFGWGESYNEQFF. This chain connects TRBV5-1 to TRBJ2-1, with a weak D call TRBD2 (6 bases). V gave up 2 bases and J gave up 1 base, with 19 bases separating them. This CDR3 contains 18 residues. CDR1 is SGHRS and CDR2 is YFSETQ in the germline V gene.

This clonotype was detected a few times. This CDR3 is CATSDRGTDTQYF. The DNA of the CDR3 is TGTGCCACCAGTGACAGGGGTACAGATACGCAGTATTTT. The V gene is TRBV24-1, the J gene TRBJ2-3; a possible D gene is TRBD1 (6 bases). V shed 4 bases and J shed 3 bases, with 7 bases lying between them. CDR1 is KGHDR and CDR2 is SFDVKD in the germline V gene. This CDR3 has 13 amino acids.

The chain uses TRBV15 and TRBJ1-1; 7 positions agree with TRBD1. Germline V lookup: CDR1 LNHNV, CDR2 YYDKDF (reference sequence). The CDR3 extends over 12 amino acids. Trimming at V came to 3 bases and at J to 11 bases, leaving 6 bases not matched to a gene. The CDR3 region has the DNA TGTGCCACCAGCAGGGAGGGGGCAGAGGCTTTCTTT. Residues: CATSREGAEAFF.

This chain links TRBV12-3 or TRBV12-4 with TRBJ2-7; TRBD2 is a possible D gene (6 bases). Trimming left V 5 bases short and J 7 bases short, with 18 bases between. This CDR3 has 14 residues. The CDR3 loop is CASSPNGGFSEQYV. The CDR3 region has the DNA TGTGCCAGCAGTCCCAACGGGGGTTTTAGTGAGCAGTACGTC.

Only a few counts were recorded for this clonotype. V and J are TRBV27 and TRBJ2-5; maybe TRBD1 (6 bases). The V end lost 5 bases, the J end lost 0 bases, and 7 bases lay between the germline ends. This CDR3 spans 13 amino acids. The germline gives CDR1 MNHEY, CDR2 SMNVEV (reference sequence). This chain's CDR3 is CASSPGDQETQYF. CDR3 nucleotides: TGTGCCAGCAGTCCAGGGGACCAAGAGACCCAGTACTTC.

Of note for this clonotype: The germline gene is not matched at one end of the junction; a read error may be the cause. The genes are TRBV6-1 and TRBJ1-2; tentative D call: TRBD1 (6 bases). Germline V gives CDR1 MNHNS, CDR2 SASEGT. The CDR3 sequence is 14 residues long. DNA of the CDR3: TGTGCCATCAGTGAAGCCGAGGGGGGCTATGGCTACACCTTC. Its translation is CAISEAEGGYGYTF.

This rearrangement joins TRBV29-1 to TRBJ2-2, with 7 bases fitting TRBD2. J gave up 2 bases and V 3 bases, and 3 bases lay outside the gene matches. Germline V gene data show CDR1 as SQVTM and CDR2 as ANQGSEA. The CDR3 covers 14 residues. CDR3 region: CSVDWGGNTGELFF. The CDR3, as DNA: TGCAGCGTTGACTGGGGGGGAAACACCGGGGAGCTGTTTTTT.

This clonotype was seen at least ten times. The CDR3 DNA reads as TGTGCCAGCAGGAGTACTGGGGCCAACGTCCTGACTTTC. The encoded protein is CASRSTGANVLTF. The V and J genes are TRBV7-2 and TRBJ2-6, with D unclear. The germline gives CDR1 SGHTA, CDR2 FQGNSA. The V end lost 6 bases, the J end lost 2 bases, and 5 bases lay between the germline ends. This CDR3 is built from 13 residues.

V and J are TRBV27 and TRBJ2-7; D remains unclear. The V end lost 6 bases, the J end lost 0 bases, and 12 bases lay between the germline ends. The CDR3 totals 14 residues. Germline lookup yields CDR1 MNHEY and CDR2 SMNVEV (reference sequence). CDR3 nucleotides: TGTGCCAGCAGCTTCATTGCCCGCTCCTACGAGCAGTACTTC. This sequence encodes CASSFIARSYEQYF.

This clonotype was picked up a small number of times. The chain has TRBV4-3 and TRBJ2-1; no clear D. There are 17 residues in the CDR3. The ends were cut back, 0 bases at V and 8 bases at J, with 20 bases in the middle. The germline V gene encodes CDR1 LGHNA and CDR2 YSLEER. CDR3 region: CASSQDSDSLKGYEQFF. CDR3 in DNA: TGCGCCAGCAGCCAAGATTCCGACTCCCTGAAGGGCTATGAGCAGTTCTTC.

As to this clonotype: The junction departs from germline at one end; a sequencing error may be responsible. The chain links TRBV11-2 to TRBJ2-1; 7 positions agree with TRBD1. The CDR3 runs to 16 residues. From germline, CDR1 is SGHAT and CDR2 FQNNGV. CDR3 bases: TGTGCCGGCAGCTTACAGGGGCAGGGGTCCTACAATGAGCAGTTCTTC. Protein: CAGSLQGQGSYNEQFF.